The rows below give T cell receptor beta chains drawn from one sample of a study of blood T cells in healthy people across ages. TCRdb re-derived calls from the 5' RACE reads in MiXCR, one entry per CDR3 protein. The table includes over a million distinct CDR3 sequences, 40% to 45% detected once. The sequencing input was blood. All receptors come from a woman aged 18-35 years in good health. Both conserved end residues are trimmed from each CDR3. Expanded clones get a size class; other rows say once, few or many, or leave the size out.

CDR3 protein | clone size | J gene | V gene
ASSLWVGGEYNEQF | few | TRBJ2-1 | TRBV7-9
ASSPLAGHEQY | . | TRBJ2-7 | TRBV27
ASSPPSSGDWTDTQY | . | TRBJ2-3 | TRBV7-9
ASSQVYRTYNEQF | . | TRBJ2-1 | TRBV4-1
VSSLGQETQY | . | TRBJ2-5 | TRBV5-1
ASRPGWSTDAQY | . | TRBJ2-3 | TRBV12-3/TRBV12-4
ASSQSQDRVYEQY | . | TRBJ2-7 | TRBV4-3
AISDPGDETYEQY | few | TRBJ2-7 | TRBV10-3
ASSDGLAGGTDTQY | few | TRBJ2-3 | TRBV6-1
ASSYGGGGDRTQY | . | TRBJ2-5 | TRBV6-2/TRBV6-3
SARDVSGGSGEQF | . | TRBJ2-1 | TRBV20-1
ASSSTTESTDTQY | . | TRBJ2-3 | TRBV7-9
ASRRGIQETQY | . | TRBJ2-5 | TRBV2
ASSGPQVRQPQH | few | TRBJ1-5 | TRBV2
ASSDWGGAYGYT | few | TRBJ1-2 | TRBV27
ASSLGTQVTEQF | few | TRBJ2-1 | TRBV5-1
ASSYIGGFAEAF | . | TRBJ1-1 | TRBV6-5
ASSGGEGHTTYNEQF | few | TRBJ2-1 | TRBV25-1
ASGTGVNYGYT | . | TRBJ1-2 | TRBV2
ASSQGSGLSSYEQY | few | TRBJ2-7 | TRBV4-3
ASSFPGQDMNTEAF | . | TRBJ1-1 | TRBV5-1
ASSQGQREGSYNEQF | few | TRBJ2-1 | TRBV14
SALSVWVAGHTDTQY | . | TRBJ2-3 | TRBV20-1
SASGIGDTQY | few | TRBJ2-3 | TRBV20-1
ASSQDRPLSYNSPLH | . | TRBJ1-6 | TRBV12-3/TRBV12-4
SARAGFEKLF | . | TRBJ1-4 | TRBV20-1
ASSQDGRGGGDTQY | . | TRBJ2-3 | TRBV4-3
SARDRQETQY | few | TRBJ2-5 | TRBV20-1
ASRNSGGPSHEQY | . | . | TRBV6-5
ASSSNRVLGNSPLH | few | TRBJ1-6 | TRBV28
SAIDSNQPQH | . | TRBJ1-5 | TRBV20-1
AWSDGLAGKY | . | TRBJ2-3 | TRBV30
ASRSLGADTQY | . | TRBJ2-3 | TRBV28
ASSYSSGIRSYEQY | . | TRBJ2-7 | TRBV6-5
AISEFSENYEQY | few | TRBJ2-7 | TRBV10-3
AISGTIDTQY | . | TRBJ2-3 | TRBV10-3
SVEDLDTRGTEAF | . | TRBJ1-1 | TRBV29-1
SARKQGLYGYT | many | TRBJ1-2 | TRBV20-1
ASSPGQGLITNYGYT | few | TRBJ1-2 | TRBV12-3/TRBV12-4